These T cell receptor beta chains were read from a single sample in a study of blood T cell repertoires in COVID-19. Sequenced by immunoSEQ multiplex PCR; TCRdb stores in-frame clones only, minus some. The data hold about 70,000 clones, with roughly nine tenths observed a single time. Sequencing was carried out using peripheral blood. The receptors derive from a man between 70 and 80 years old with active COVID-19. The CDR3 runs from the conserved cysteine through the conserved F or W. The order of the fields is J gene, D gene, V gene, clone size, CDR3 protein, CDR3 DNA. A D gene is named only where the DNA matches it firmly. Not all rows give a size; the values are once, few, many and, for expanded clones, a class.

J: TRBJ2-6
D: .
V: TRBV10-3
size: once
CDR3: CAISGGHPSGANVLTF
DNA: TGTGCCATCAGTGGCGGACACCCCTCTGGGGCCAACGTCCTGACTTTC

J: TRBJ1-2
D: .
V: TRBV7-8
size: once
CDR3: CASTPGGTGDYGYTF
DNA: TGTGCCAGCACCCCCGGGGGGACCGGGGACTATGGCTACACCTTC

J: TRBJ1-2
D: .
V: TRBV6-4
size: few
CDR3: CASSPGVNYGYTF
DNA: TGTGCCAGCAGCCCCGGGGTTAACTATGGCTACACCTTC

J: TRBJ2-7
D: TRBD2
V: TRBV18
size: .
CDR3: CASSPAGLAAYEQYF
DNA: TGTGCCAGCTCACCAGCCGGACTAGCCGCGTACGAGCAGTACTTC

J: TRBJ2-7
D: TRBD1
V: TRBV6-5
size: .
CDR3: CASSPGTVRDEQYF
DNA: TGTGCCAGCAGTCCCGGGACAGTCAGGGACGAGCAGTACTTC

J: TRBJ1-1
D: .
V: TRBV30
size: .
CDR3: CAWRGSAPTEAFF
DNA: TGTGCCTGGAGGGGCTCGGCGCCGACTGAAGCTTTCTTT

J: TRBJ2-1
D: TRBD2
V: TRBV7-2
size: .
CDR3: CASSPRTSGRILNEQFF
DNA: TGTGCCAGCAGCCCAAGGACTAGCGGGAGGATCCTCAATGAGCAGTTCTTC

J: TRBJ2-3
D: TRBD2
V: TRBV5-1
size: .
CDR3: CASSLAGTSGADTQYF
DNA: TGCGCCAGCAGCTTGGCCGGGACTAGCGGGGCAGATACGCAGTATTTT

J: TRBJ1-2
D: TRBD1
V: TRBV7-2
size: .
CDR3: CASSSGTGAEVNYGYTF
DNA: TGTGCCAGCAGCTCAGGCACAGGGGCGGAGGTTAACTATGGCTACACCTTC

J: TRBJ2-5
D: .
V: TRBV12-3/TRBV12-4
size: .
CDR3: CASTPSRETQYF
DNA: TGTGCCAGCACCCCCTCCCGGGAGACCCAGTACTTC

J: TRBJ2-1
D: TRBD2
V: TRBV3-1/TRBV3-2
size: .
CDR3: CASSQEPRLAGGPNEQFF
DNA: TGTGCCAGCAGCCAAGAGCCCCGGCTAGCGGGAGGGCCCAATGAGCAGTTCTTC

J: TRBJ1-5
D: TRBD1
V: TRBV25-1
size: few
CDR3: CASRGTGNQPQHF
DNA: TGTGCCAGCAGAGGGACAGGCAATCAGCCCCAGCATTTT

J: TRBJ1-6
D: .
V: TRBV27
size: .
CDR3: CASSLWSGPLHF
DNA: TGTGCCAGCAGTTTATGGTCAGGGCCCCTCCACTTT

J: TRBJ2-7
D: TRBD2
V: TRBV28
size: .
CDR3: CASSISTSGWYEQYF
DNA: TGTGCCAGCAGTATATCGACTAGCGGTTGGTACGAGCAGTACTTC

J: TRBJ2-5
D: TRBD1
V: TRBV11-3
size: .
CDR3: CASSSPTGGGETQYF
DNA: TGTGCCAGCAGCTCCCCGACAGGGGGCGGAGAGACCCAGTACTTC

J: TRBJ2-5
D: TRBD2
V: TRBV29-1
size: .
CDR3: CSVRTSRETQYF
DNA: TGCAGCGTGCGGACTAGCCGGGAGACCCAGTACTTC

J: TRBJ2-3
D: TRBD2
V: TRBV30
size: few
CDR3: CAGRKAGGLMGRADTQYF
DNA: TGTGCCGGCCGCAAAGCGGGAGGCCTCATGGGTCGCGCAGATACGCAGTATTTT

J: TRBJ2-3
D: TRBD2
V: TRBV4-1
size: .
CDR3: CASSQEGTSGGRGTQYF
DNA: TGCGCCAGCAGCCAAGAAGGGACTAGCGGGGGGCGTGGTACGCAGTATTTT

J: TRBJ2-7
D: TRBD2
V: TRBV2
size: .
CDR3: CASSGVRLAGVGEQYF
DNA: TGTGCCAGCAGTGGGGTCCGACTAGCGGGAGTGGGGGAGCAGTACTTC

J: TRBJ2-3
D: .
V: TRBV5-5
size: .
CDR3: CASSLGARGVDTQYF
DNA: TGTGCCAGCAGCTTGGGGGCCAGGGGGGTGGATACGCAGTATTTT

J: TRBJ1-3
D: .
V: TRBV30
size: .
CDR3: CAWSVGGRGNTIYF
DNA: TGTGCCTGGAGTGTTGGAGGGCGGGGAAACACCATATATTTT

J: TRBJ2-7
D: .
V: TRBV9
size: .
CDR3: CASSVGGDQGEQYF
DNA: TGTGCCAGCAGCGTAGGTGGGGACCAGGGGGAGCAGTACTTC

J: TRBJ1-1
D: .
V: TRBV27
size: .
CDR3: CASRGEMNTEAFF
DNA: TGTGCCAGCCGGGGGGAGATGAACACTGAAGCTTTCTTT

J: TRBJ1-1
D: TRBD1
V: TRBV11-2
size: .
CDR3: CASSQDRDTEAFF
DNA: TGTGCCAGCAGCCAAGACAGGGACACTGAAGCTTTCTTT

J: TRBJ2-2
D: .
V: TRBV7-3
size: once
CDR3: CASSLRGSTNTGELFF
DNA: TGTGCCAGCAGCTTAAGAGGCTCGACGAACACCGGGGAGCTGTTTTTT

J: TRBJ2-7
D: .
V: TRBV6-5
size: .
CDR3: CASSRTGGLPLEQYF
DNA: TGTGCCAGCAGCCGAACCGGGGGACTCCCTTTGGAGCAGTACTTC

J: TRBJ2-1
D: .
V: TRBV7-3
size: .
CDR3: CASSLGGEQFF
DNA: TGTGCCAGCAGCTTGGGGGGTGAGCAGTTCTTC

J: TRBJ2-2
D: TRBD2
V: TRBV18
size: .
CDR3: CASSPLAGANTGELFF
DNA: TGTGCCAGCTCGCCGTTGGCGGGGGCGAACACCGGGGAGCTGTTTTTT

J: TRBJ1-4
D: .
V: TRBV5-5
size: .
CDR3: CASSSLGGAAAKLFF
DNA: TGTGCCAGCAGCTCATTGGGGGGGGCGGCGGCAAAACTGTTTTTT

J: TRBJ2-5
D: TRBD1
V: TRBV4-3
size: .
CDR3: CASSQGAGGGETQYF
DNA: TGCGCCAGCAGCCAAGGGGCAGGGGGTGGGGAGACCCAGTACTTC

J: TRBJ2-5
D: TRBD2
V: TRBV5-6
size: few
CDR3: CASSSTSGSRETQYF
DNA: TGTGCCAGCAGCTCGACTAGCGGGAGCCGGGAGACCCAGTACTTC

J: TRBJ1-3
D: .
V: TRBV4-3
size: .
CDR3: CASSQDGQSHSGNTIYF
DNA: TGCGCCAGCAGCCAAGATGGCCAGTCCCACTCTGGAAACACCATATATTTT

J: TRBJ1-4
D: TRBD1
V: TRBV30
size: .
CDR3: CAWSAPRTGGAEKLFF
DNA: TGTGCCTGGAGCGCGCCGCGGACAGGTGGGGCTGAAAAACTGTTTTTT

J: TRBJ1-1
D: .
V: TRBV5-6
size: .
CDR3: CASTWGQNTEAFF
DNA: TGTGCCAGCACTTGGGGGCAGAACACTGAAGCTTTCTTT

J: TRBJ1-6
D: .
V: TRBV2
size: .
CDR3: CASSQALGSPLHF
DNA: TGTGCCAGCAGTCAGGCTCTCGGTTCACCCCTCCACTTT

J: TRBJ1-2
D: .
V: TRBV7-9
size: .
CDR3: CASSFGGANYGYTF
DNA: TGTGCCAGCAGCTTCGGAGGGGCTAACTATGGCTACACCTTC

J: TRBJ2-3
D: TRBD2
V: TRBV5-1
size: .
CDR3: CASSPGLAGVADTQYF
DNA: TGCGCCAGCAGCCCGGGACTAGCGGGAGTTGCAGATACGCAGTATTTT

J: TRBJ2-5
D: .
V: TRBV5-4
size: .
CDR3: CASSHSGVGETQYF
DNA: TGTGCCAGCAGCCATTCCGGGGTGGGGGAGACCCAGTACTTC

J: TRBJ2-1
D: .
V: TRBV28
size: .
CDR3: CASSFAAPPNEQFF
DNA: TGTGCCAGCAGTTTTGCGGCCCCCCCCAATGAGCAGTTCTTC

J: TRBJ2-7
D: TRBD2
V: TRBV6-1
size: .
CDR3: CASSDGTSGGEQYF
DNA: TGTGCCAGCAGTGATGGGACTAGCGGGGGCGAGCAGTACTTC

J: TRBJ2-3
D: .
V: TRBV6-5
size: .
CDR3: CASSYSGSTDTQYF
DNA: TGTGCCAGCAGTTACTCGGGCAGCACAGATACGCAGTATTTT

J: TRBJ2-1
D: TRBD2
V: TRBV20-1
size: .
CDR3: CSASNGGSSWHEQFF
DNA: TGCAGTGCTAGTAACGGCGGGAGTTCATGGCATGAGCAGTTCTTC

J: TRBJ1-2
D: TRBD1
V: TRBV19
size: .
CDR3: CASTPQGVLAPNYGYTF
DNA: TGTGCCAGTACCCCGCAGGGGGTTTTGGCGCCTAACTATGGCTACACCTTC

J: TRBJ2-3
D: TRBD2
V: TRBV7-9
size: .
CDR3: CASSLVARLAGRDTQYF
DNA: TGTGCCAGCAGCTTAGTGGCACGGCTAGCGGGGCGAGATACGCAGTATTTT

J: TRBJ2-4
D: .
V: TRBV7-6
size: .
CDR3: CASSLGGHLGVAKNIQYF
DNA: TGTGCCAGCAGCTTAGGGGGGCACCTTGGGGTGGCCAAAAACATTCAGTACTTC

J: TRBJ2-1
D: .
V: TRBV21-1
size: .
CDR3: CASSKAGTPPCEQFF
DNA: TGTGCCAGCAGCAAAGCCGGGACTCCCCCTTGTGAGCAGTTCTTC

J: TRBJ2-3
D: .
V: TRBV4-3
size: .
CDR3: CASSQAGAGTDTQYF
DNA: TGCGCCAGCAGCCAAGCTGGGGCCGGCACAGATACGCAGTATTTT

J: TRBJ2-1
D: .
V: TRBV4-3
size: .
CDR3: CASSLGVGGFYNEQFF
DNA: TGCGCCAGCAGCCTGGGCGTGGGCGGGTTCTACAATGAGCAGTTCTTC

J: TRBJ2-3
D: .
V: TRBV7-2
size: .
CDR3: CASSLVVGRVRYF
DNA: TGTGCCAGCAGCTTAGTGGTTGGCAGGGTTAGGTATTTT

J: TRBJ2-6
D: .
V: TRBV6-5
size: .
CDR3: CATERAGSGANVLTF
DNA: TGTGCCACCGAGCGGGCGGGCTCTGGGGCCAACGTCCTGACTTTC

J: TRBJ2-7
D: .
V: TRBV7-2
size: once
CDR3: CASSYSGQNYEQYF
DNA: TGTGCCAGCAGCTACAGCGGACAGAACTACGAGCAGTACTTC

J: TRBJ1-4
D: .
V: TRBV4-3
size: .
CDR3: CASSQDTGFRLGKLFF
DNA: TGCGCCAGCAGCCAAGATACGGGGTTTCGGCTTGGAAAACTGTTTTTT

J: TRBJ2-1
D: TRBD2
V: TRBV6-2/TRBV6-3
size: .
CDR3: CASSSPPPTSGSPHYNEQFF
DNA: TGTGCCAGCAGTTCCCCGCCGCCAACTAGCGGGAGCCCCCACTACAATGAGCAGTTCTTC